This TCR beta chain appears in the sequencing data of a study of CD8+CD57+ T cells in acquired aplastic anemia. CDR1 is SGHRS and CDR2 is YFSETQ in the germline V gene. V gave up 1 base and J gave up 6 bases; unmatched junction bases: 9. The CDR3 spans 15 residues. This clonotype was observed once. Profiling that covered TCR beta VDJ and CDR3 relied on genomic DNA as its template. TCRdb passed the reads through MiXCR, listing each CDR3 protein once. The sample contains 190,000 or so distinct CDR3 sequences, about 59% of which appear only once. The source of this sequence is a human donor in good health. The material sequenced was sorted CD4+, CD8+, or CD8+CD57+ T cells (not recorded which) from PBMCs. The rearrangement uses TRBV5-1 and TRBJ2-7; 8 bases agree with TRBD1. The CDR3 region is CASSLNPTGVSEQYF. The CDR3 bases are TGCGCCAGCAGCTTGAACCCGACAGGGGTGAGCGAGCAGTACTTC.